This T cell receptor (beta chain) is from a study of blood T cell repertoires in COVID-19. The CDR3 runs to 16 residues. After removal of 4 bases from V and 6 bases from J, the junction contained 9 bases not matched to a gene. Germline loops: CDR1 SGHRS, CDR2 YFSETQ. Libraries were prepared by immunoSEQ multiplex PCR; TCRdb keeps only in-frame clonotypes and omits some of them. Found here are 100,000 to 150,000 clones, roughly two thirds of them singletons; the top ten hold around 2%. The TCR originated in an older woman with acute or convalescent COVID-19. The V call is TRBV5-1, the J call TRBJ2-1; 11 positions match TRBD2. The sample consisted of peripheral blood. Written as DNA, the CDR3 is TGCGCCAGCAGCCTCAGTACTAGCGGGAGAGTCAATGAGCAGTTCTTC. Amino acid sequence: CASSLSTSGRVNEQFF.